Listed below are T cell receptor beta chains from one sample, sequenced in a study of T cell responses to AZD1222 COVID-19 vaccine. Some clones are missing from TCRdb's copy, which holds only in-frame ones; the method was immunoSEQ multiplex PCR. This table lists about 140,000 clones. The sample was peripheral blood. Receptors were obtained from an adult in good health. Both conserved end residues are part of each CDR3. A D gene is named only where the DNA matches it firmly.

V gene,J gene,D gene,CDR3 DNA,CDR3 protein
TRBV5-1,TRBJ1-2,-,TGCGCCAGCAGCTTGGGGCAGAATAACTATGGCTACACCTTC,CASSLGQNNYGYTF
TRBV18,TRBJ2-7,-,TGTGCCAGCTCACAATCCAGGGACTACGAGCAGTACTTC,CASSQSRDYEQYF
TRBV4-3,TRBJ2-2,-,TGCGCCAGCAGCCAAGATATCGCAGGCAGCGCGAACACCGGGGAGCTGTTTTTT,CASSQDIAGSANTGELFF
TRBV6-5,TRBJ2-3,-,TGTGCCAGCAGTTACTCCACTAGCACAGATACGCAGTATTTT,CASSYSTSTDTQYF
TRBV19,TRBJ1-1,-,TGTGCCAGTAGCCTAACAGGAGCGAACACTGAAGCTTTCTTT,CASSLTGANTEAFF
TRBV5-4,TRBJ2-2,-,TGTGCCAGCAGCTACGAAGACACCGGGGAGCTGTTTTTT,CASSYEDTGELFF
TRBV7-6,TRBJ1-5,-,TGTGCCAGCAGCTTAGGAGGTGGGCCCCAGCATTTT,CASSLGGGPQHF
TRBV18,TRBJ1-1,TRBD1,TGTGCCAGCTCACCAAATCGGGACAGTGAAGCTTTCTTT,CASSPNRDSEAFF
TRBV21-1,TRBJ1-1,-,TGTGCCAGCAGCAAACGTTCGAGACAGACCACTATGAACACTGAAGCTTTCTTT,CASSKRSRQTTMNTEAFF
TRBV30,TRBJ1-3,-,TGTGCCTGGAGTGTACGGCAGGGAATAAACTCTGGAAACACCATATATTTT,CAWSVRQGINSGNTIYF
TRBV27,TRBJ2-4,-,TGTGCCAGCAGTCCAACTCGACAGTCACTAGCCAAAAACATTCAGTACTTC,CASSPTRQSLAKNIQYF
TRBV4-3,TRBJ2-3,TRBD2,TGCGCCAGCAGCCAAGTAGCGGGGGGGCGCGCAGATACGCAGTATTTT,CASSQVAGGRADTQYF
TRBV15,TRBJ2-5,-,TGTGCCACCAGCAGAGATCAGGGGTTAGAGACCCAGTACTTC,CATSRDQGLETQYF
TRBV19,TRBJ1-5,TRBD1,TGTGCCAGTAGTCCCGGGACAGGGGGTACTCAGCCCCAGCATTTT,CASSPGTGGTQPQHF
TRBV3-1/TRBV3-2,TRBJ1-5,TRBD1,TGTGCCAGCATACAATCCAGGACAGGCAAGTCCAATCAGCCCCAGCATTTT,CASIQSRTGKSNQPQHF
TRBV11-3,TRBJ1-2,-,TGTGCCAGCAGCTTAGTGGCCGGTAACTATGGCTACACCTTC,CASSLVAGNYGYTF
TRBV4-3,TRBJ1-1,-,TGCGCCAGCAGCCAAGAAAGTACAGGGAGGACTGAAGCTTTCTTT,CASSQESTGRTEAFF
TRBV28,TRBJ1-5,-,TGTGCCAGCAGTTTATGGGGTCAGTTTAGCAATCAGCCCCAGCATTTT,CASSLWGQFSNQPQHF
TRBV10-3,TRBJ1-1,-,TGTGCCATCAGTGAGGGGGGTTGGACTGAAGCTTTCTTT,CAISEGGWTEAFF
TRBV19,TRBJ2-7,-,TGTGCCAGTAGTATAGGGGACGGAACCTACGAGCAGTACTTC,CASSIGDGTYEQYF
TRBV28,TRBJ2-7,-,TGTGCCAGCAACGGCGGCCCCTACGAGCAGTACTTC,CASNGGPYEQYF
TRBV2,TRBJ1-3,-,TGTGCCAGTTCAGGGGTTGGAAACACCATATATTTT,CASSGVGNTIYF
TRBV6-5,TRBJ1-2,TRBD1,TGTGCCAGCAGCCGGACAGGGCGCTATGGCTACACCTTC,CASSRTGRYGYTF
TRBV11-2,TRBJ1-2,-,TGTGCCAGCAGCTTATCGCCAGGATCAGCTAACTATGGCTACACCTTC,CASSLSPGSANYGYTF
TRBV6-5,TRBJ2-1,TRBD1,TGTGCCAGCCGAACATCGGGACAGTCTTACAATGAGCAGTTCTTC,CASRTSGQSYNEQFF
TRBV6-2/TRBV6-3,TRBJ1-4,TRBD1,TGTGCCAGCAGCCGCCCGCTTGGGACAGGGAGTGCGGAACTGTTTTTT,CASSRPLGTGSAELFF
TRBV14,TRBJ1-1,-,TGTGCCAGCAGCCAAGTTAATATGGTACACACTGAAGCTTTCTTT,CASSQVNMVHTEAFF
TRBV6-1,TRBJ2-7,-,TGTGCCAGCAGTGACAGGGAGTCGTCCGAGCAGTACTTC,CASSDRESSEQYF
TRBV18,TRBJ1-1,TRBD1,TGTGCCAGCTCACCAGGAGGGGGCTTATTGATGAACACTGAAGCTTTCTTT,CASSPGGGLLMNTEAFF
TRBV6-1,TRBJ1-5,-,TGTGCCAGCAGTGGGGGCAGCGAATCCTATAGCAATCAGCCCCAGCATTTT,CASSGGSESYSNQPQHF
TRBV11-3,TRBJ2-5,TRBD2,TGTGCCAGCAGCTTGGGAGGGTATGAGACCCAGTACTTC,CASSLGGYETQYF
TRBV4-1,TRBJ2-1,TRBD2,TGCGCCAGCAGCCACCCCGGGGGTAGCGGGGGACTCCTTACCTACAATGAGCAGTTCTTC,CASSHPGGSGGLLTYNEQFF
TRBV18,TRBJ2-5,-,TGTGCCAGCTCACCACCGATCCAAGAGACCCAGTACTTC,CASSPPIQETQYF
TRBV5-5,TRBJ1-2,TRBD1,TGTGCCAGCAGCGGGCAGGGACAGGGGAAGGGCTACACCTTC,CASSGQGQGKGYTF
TRBV19,TRBJ2-1,TRBD1,TGTGCCAGTAGGGAAATCCGGGACAGATACAATGAGCAGTTCTTC,CASREIRDRYNEQFF
TRBV7-2,TRBJ2-3,TRBD2,TGTGCCAGCAGCAGGAGGGGACGTGCGGGGGGTGAGACGCAGTATTTT,CASSRRGRAGGETQYF
TRBV18,TRBJ1-6,-,TGTGCCAGCTCACCTGACTACTACTCACCCCTCCACTTT,CASSPDYYSPLHF
TRBV18,TRBJ2-1,-,TGTGCCAGCTCGACCGTACACGAGCAGTTCTTC,CASSTVHEQFF
TRBV4-1,TRBJ1-5,TRBD1,TGCGCCAGCAGCCAGGACAACGACAGGGCGCGAAATCAGCCCCAGCATTTT,CASSQDNDRARNQPQHF
TRBV6-2/TRBV6-3,TRBJ2-2,-,TGTGCCAGCAGTTCAGGGACCAAACGGGAGCTGTTTTTT,CASSSGTKRELFF
TRBV9,TRBJ1-3,TRBD1,TGTGCCAGCAGCGCAATGACAGGGATTCCCGGAAACACCATATATTTT,CASSAMTGIPGNTIYF
TRBV29-1,TRBJ1-1,-,TGCAGCGTAGGCAGAATGAACACTGAAGCTTTCTTT,CSVGRMNTEAFF
TRBV5-1,TRBJ1-2,TRBD1,TGCGCCAGCAGCACACCCACAGGGGACTATGGCTACACCTTC,CASSTPTGDYGYTF
TRBV3-1/TRBV3-2,TRBJ2-5,-,TGTGCCAGCAGCCAACCGGCGTCGGGGGAGACCCAGTACTTC,CASSQPASGETQYF
TRBV19,TRBJ2-5,-,TGTGCCAGTAGTATCGGACGGGGTAAAGAGACCCAGTACTTC,CASSIGRGKETQYF
TRBV7-9,TRBJ2-7,TRBD1,TGTGCCAGCAGCGACGGACAGGGCTACGAGCAGTACTTC,CASSDGQGYEQYF
TRBV7-9,TRBJ1-4,-,TGTGCCAGCGAGGGGGTGGGTGAAAAACTGTTTTTT,CASEGVGEKLFF
TRBV25-1,TRBJ2-3,-,TGTGCCAGCAGTGAAGTTGGGGGCACAGATACGCAGTATTTT,CASSEVGGTDTQYF
TRBV12-3/TRBV12-4,TRBJ1-6,-,TGTGCCAGCAGGACCCAGGGATATTCACCCCTCCACTTT,CASRTQGYSPLHF
TRBV14,TRBJ1-2,-,TGTGCCAGCAGCCAGACACGGAACTATGGCTACACCTTC,CASSQTRNYGYTF
TRBV6-8,TRBJ2-5,TRBD1,TGTGCCACTATACCCGGGACAGGGAGTGGGGAGACCCAGTACTTC,CATIPGTGSGETQYF
TRBV30,TRBJ2-1,TRBD1,TGTGCCTGGGTCCTACAGGGGGCGCAAATCTACAATGAGCAGTTCTTC,CAWVLQGAQIYNEQFF
TRBV9,TRBJ2-7,-,TGTGCCAGCAGCGTAGATCACTCCATGGGAGACGAGCAGTACTTC,CASSVDHSMGDEQYF
TRBV5-4,TRBJ1-1,-,TGTGCCAGCAGCTTGGCCAAGATACCGGTCATGAACACTGAAGCTTTCTTT,CASSLAKIPVMNTEAFF
TRBV5-1,TRBJ2-3,-,TGCGCCAGCAGCTTGGTAGGCGTGAGTCCGGAAGATACGCAGTATTTT,CASSLVGVSPEDTQYF
TRBV27,TRBJ2-3,TRBD1,TGTGCCAGCAGGGATCGAGGACAGGGGGCAACAGATACGCAGTATTTT,CASRDRGQGATDTQYF
TRBV6-5,TRBJ1-1,-,TGTGCCAGCAGTTACTCGCGGGGAAGTCGGACTGAAGCTTTCTTT,CASSYSRGSRTEAFF
TRBV7-8,TRBJ2-1,TRBD1,TGTGCCAGCAGCTTAGGTCAGGGGGCCTACAATGAGCAGTTCTTC,CASSLGQGAYNEQFF
TRBV3-1/TRBV3-2,TRBJ2-7,-,TGTGCCAGCAGCCAGGATACCTACGAGCAGTACTTC,CASSQDTYEQYF
TRBV9,TRBJ2-5,-,TGTGCCAGCAGCGGGGGGCCCCAAGAGACCCAGTACTTC,CASSGGPQETQYF